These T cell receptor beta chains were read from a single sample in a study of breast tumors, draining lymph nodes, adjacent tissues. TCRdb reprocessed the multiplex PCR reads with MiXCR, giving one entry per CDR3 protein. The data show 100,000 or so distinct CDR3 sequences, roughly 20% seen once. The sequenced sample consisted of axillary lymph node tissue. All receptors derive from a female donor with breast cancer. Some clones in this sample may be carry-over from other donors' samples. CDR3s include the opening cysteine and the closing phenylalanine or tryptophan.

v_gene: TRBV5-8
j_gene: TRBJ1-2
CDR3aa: CASSHPRDSIYGYTF

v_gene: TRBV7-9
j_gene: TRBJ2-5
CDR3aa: CASSFLEGTTQETQYF

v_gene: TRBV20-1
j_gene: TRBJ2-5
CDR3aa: CSAVRGGAQYF

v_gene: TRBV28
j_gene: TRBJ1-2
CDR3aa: CASSLQGLYGYTF

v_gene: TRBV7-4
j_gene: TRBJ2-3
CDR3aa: CASSLGIDDRGSDTQYF

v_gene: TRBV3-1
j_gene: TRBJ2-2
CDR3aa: CASSPGLAGGTGELFF

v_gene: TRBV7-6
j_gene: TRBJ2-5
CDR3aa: CASTSLETQYF

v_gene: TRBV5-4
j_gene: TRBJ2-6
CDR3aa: CASSLRVAGANVLTF

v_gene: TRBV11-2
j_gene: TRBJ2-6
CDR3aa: CASSPGGVAGANVLTF

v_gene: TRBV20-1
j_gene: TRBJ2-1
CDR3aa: CSARTGTSSYNEQFF

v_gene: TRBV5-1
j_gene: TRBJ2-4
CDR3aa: CASTPFGSWDIQYF

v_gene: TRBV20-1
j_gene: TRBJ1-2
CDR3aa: CSARAAGQGPGGYGYTF

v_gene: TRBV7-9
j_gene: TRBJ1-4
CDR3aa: CASSLPGTGHEKLFF

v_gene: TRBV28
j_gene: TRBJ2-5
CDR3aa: CASSLSRGGPGQETQYF

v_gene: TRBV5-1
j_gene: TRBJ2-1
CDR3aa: CASSRGPGDEQFF

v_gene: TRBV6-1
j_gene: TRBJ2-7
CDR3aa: CASRRDRDFHEQYF

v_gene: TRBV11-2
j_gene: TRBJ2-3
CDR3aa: CASSLSDRATDTQYF

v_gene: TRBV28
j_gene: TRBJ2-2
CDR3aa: CATRLDGQITGELFF

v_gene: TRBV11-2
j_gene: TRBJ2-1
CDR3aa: CASSFRDSYYNEQFF

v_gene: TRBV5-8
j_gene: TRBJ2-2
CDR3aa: CASSLDRAGELFF

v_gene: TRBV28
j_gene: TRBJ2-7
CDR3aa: CASRPSGTFTYEQYF

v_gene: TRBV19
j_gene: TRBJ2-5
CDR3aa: CASSIDQGTPQETQYF

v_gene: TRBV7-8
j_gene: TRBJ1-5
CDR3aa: CASSPRDRYYQPQHF

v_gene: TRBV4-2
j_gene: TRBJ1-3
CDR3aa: CASSPNTGQGNTIYF

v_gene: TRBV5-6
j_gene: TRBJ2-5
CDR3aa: CASSLGRDSRSTQYF

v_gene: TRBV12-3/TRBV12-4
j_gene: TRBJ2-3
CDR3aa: CASSFADRSTDTQYF

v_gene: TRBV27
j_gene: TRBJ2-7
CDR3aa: CASRAGQGGLNEQYF

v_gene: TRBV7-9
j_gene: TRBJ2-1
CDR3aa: CASITSGGGIPNEQFF

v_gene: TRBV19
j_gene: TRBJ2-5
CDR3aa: CASTEGAGAQETQYF

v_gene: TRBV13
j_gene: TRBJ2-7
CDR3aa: CASSLGGLVSYEQYF

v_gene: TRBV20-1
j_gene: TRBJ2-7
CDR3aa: CSARDLRVLAGEAPYEQYF

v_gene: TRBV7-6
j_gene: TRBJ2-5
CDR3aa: CASSSPGHSQETQYF

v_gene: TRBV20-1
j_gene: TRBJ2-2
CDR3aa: CSARDSWGTGELFF

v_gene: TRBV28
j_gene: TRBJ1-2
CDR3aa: CASSKGGTYGYTF

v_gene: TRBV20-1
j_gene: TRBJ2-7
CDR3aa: CSVGAGTNSYEQYF

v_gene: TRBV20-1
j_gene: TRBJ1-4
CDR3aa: CSAKDRGFATNEKLFF

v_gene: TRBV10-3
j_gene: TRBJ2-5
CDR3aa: CAISESNSGRAPETQYF

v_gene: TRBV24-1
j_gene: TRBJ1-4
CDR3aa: CATSDPRGPGEKLFF

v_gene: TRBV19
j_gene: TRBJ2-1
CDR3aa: CASIGQGSDEQFF

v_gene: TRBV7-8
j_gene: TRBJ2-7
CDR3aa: CASSLGVREQYF

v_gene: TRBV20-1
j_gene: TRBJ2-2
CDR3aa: CSARDRVVGELFF

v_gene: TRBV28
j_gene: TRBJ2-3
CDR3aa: CASSFLTGSDTQYF

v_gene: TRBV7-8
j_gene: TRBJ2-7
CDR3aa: CASSKMTDSYEQYF

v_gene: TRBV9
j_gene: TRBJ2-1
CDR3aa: CASTLAGAGHNEQFF

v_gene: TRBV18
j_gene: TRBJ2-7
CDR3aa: CASSRTVQGAPYEQYF

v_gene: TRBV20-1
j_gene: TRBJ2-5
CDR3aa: CSARDAGRGYQETQYF

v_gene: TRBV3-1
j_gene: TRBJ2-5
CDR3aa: CASSQGHIPDWVPQEAQYF

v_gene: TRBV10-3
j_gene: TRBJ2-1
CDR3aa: CAISESRDEQFF

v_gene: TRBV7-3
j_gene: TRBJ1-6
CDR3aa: CASSLWGQYNSPLHF

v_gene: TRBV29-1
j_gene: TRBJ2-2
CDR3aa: CSVEAENTGELFF

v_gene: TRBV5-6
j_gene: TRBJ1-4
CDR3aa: CASSFGTGNEKLFF

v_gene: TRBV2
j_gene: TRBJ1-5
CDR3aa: CASSPQGNSNQPQHF

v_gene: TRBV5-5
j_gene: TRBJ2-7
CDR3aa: CASSLATGSYEQYF

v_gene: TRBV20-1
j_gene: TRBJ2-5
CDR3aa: CSARGLRGQETQYF